The rows below give T cell receptor beta chains drawn from one sample of a study of blood T cell repertoires in COVID-19. Profiling relied on immunoSEQ multiplex PCR, and the TCRdb table lists in-frame clones only, not all of them. The sample comprises roughly 210,000 clones, roughly 91% of which are singletons, and roughly 7.2% rests with the top ten. Sequenced: PBMCs or T cells enriched from blood (not recorded which). The receptors originated from a man aged 25-45 years in a cohort exposed to, infected with or recovered from COVID-19 (not recorded which). Each CDR3 is given with its conserved first and last residue. The D gene is left open where the match is weak. Rows give clone size only sometimes, using once, few, many, or a class for an expanded clone.

J | size | D | V | DNA | CDR3
TRBJ2-7 | NA | NA | TRBV6-2/TRBV6-3 | TGTGCCAGCAGTCGACCGACCGGGACTCCTTCCTACGAGCAGTACTTC | CASSRPTGTPSYEQYF
TRBJ1-2 | NA | TRBD1 | TRBV11-2 | TGTGCCAGCAGCTTACAGGGGGGTTATTATGGCTACACCTTC | CASSLQGGYYGYTF
TRBJ2-7 | NA | TRBD1 | TRBV28 | TGTGCCAGCACCCGGGACAGGGGATCCTACGAGCAGTACTTC | CASTRDRGSYEQYF
TRBJ1-4 | NA | NA | TRBV28 | TGTGCCAGCACCTACCGGGACATCTACTGGGGCACAACTAATGAAAAACTGTTTTTT | CASTYRDIYWGTTNEKLFF
TRBJ1-2 | once | NA | TRBV10-2 | TGCGCCAGCAGTTATAATACAGGGAACTATGGCTACACCTTC | CASSYNTGNYGYTF
TRBJ1-1 | NA | NA | TRBV7-6 | TGTGCCAGCAGCTTAAATACAGGGATAAACACTGAAGCTTTCTTT | CASSLNTGINTEAFF
TRBJ1-5 | once | NA | TRBV20-1 | TGCAGTGCTAGTAACGGTTCCGGCAATCAGCCCCAGCATTTT | CSASNGSGNQPQHF
TRBJ2-5 | NA | NA | TRBV11-2 | TGTGCCAGCAGCTCTAGGCTCGGCGGGACCCAGTACTTC | CASSSRLGGTQYF
TRBJ2-3 | once | NA | TRBV21-1 | TGTGCCAGCAAAGGGACTAGCGGGAGCTCTCATACGCAGTATTTT | CASKGTSGSSHTQYF
TRBJ1-5 | once | NA | TRBV6-5 | TGTGCCAGCAGGGACACGCTCAATCAGCCCCAGCATTTT | CASRDTLNQPQHF
TRBJ1-2 | NA | NA | TRBV4-3 | TGCGCCAGCAGCCAAGTTGGTCAGGGCGTTGGCTACACCTTC | CASSQVGQGVGYTF
TRBJ1-2 | once | TRBD1 | TRBV7-2 | TGTGCCAGCAGCTTGACCGGGACAGGGCTATATGGCTACACCTTC | CASSLTGTGLYGYTF
TRBJ2-3 | NA | NA | TRBV3-1/TRBV3-2 | TGTGCCAGCAGCCAACAGGTTGGCTCACCCTTGCAGTATTTT | CASSQQVGSPLQYF
TRBJ1-2 | NA | TRBD1 | TRBV13 | TGTGCCAGCAGCTCACAGGGGTTATATGGCTACACCTTC | CASSSQGLYGYTF
TRBJ2-3 | NA | TRBD2 | TRBV11-3 | TGTGCCAGCAGCTCATCGTCTAGCGGGAGGGCCAGTTTCCCAGATACGCAGTATTTT | CASSSSSSGRASFPDTQYF
TRBJ2-6 | NA | TRBD1 | TRBV28 | TGTGCCAGCAGTTCGACAGGGGTTTATCCCTTTGAGGACTCTGGGGCCAACGTCCTGACTTTC | CASSSTGVYPFEDSGANVLTF
TRBJ2-2 | NA | TRBD2 | TRBV27 | TGTGCCAGCAGTTCTCCAAGACTAGCGGGAGAACCCGGGGAGCTGTTTTTT | CASSSPRLAGEPGELFF
TRBJ2-3 | NA | NA | TRBV9 | TGTGCCAGCAGCGTAGCTTATTCGGGGTATACGCAGTATTTT | CASSVAYSGYTQYF